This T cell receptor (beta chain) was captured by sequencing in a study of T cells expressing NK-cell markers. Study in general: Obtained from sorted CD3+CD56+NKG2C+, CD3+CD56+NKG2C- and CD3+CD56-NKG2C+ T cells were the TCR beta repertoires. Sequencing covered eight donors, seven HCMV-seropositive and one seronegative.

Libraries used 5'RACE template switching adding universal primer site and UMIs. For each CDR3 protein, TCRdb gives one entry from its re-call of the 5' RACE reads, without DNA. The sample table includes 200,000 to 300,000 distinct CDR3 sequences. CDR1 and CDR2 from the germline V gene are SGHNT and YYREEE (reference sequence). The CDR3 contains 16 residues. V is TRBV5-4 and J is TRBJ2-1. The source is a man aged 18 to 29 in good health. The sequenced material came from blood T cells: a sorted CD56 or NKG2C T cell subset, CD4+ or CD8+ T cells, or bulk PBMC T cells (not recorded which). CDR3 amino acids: CASRPKRQSPFYEQFF.